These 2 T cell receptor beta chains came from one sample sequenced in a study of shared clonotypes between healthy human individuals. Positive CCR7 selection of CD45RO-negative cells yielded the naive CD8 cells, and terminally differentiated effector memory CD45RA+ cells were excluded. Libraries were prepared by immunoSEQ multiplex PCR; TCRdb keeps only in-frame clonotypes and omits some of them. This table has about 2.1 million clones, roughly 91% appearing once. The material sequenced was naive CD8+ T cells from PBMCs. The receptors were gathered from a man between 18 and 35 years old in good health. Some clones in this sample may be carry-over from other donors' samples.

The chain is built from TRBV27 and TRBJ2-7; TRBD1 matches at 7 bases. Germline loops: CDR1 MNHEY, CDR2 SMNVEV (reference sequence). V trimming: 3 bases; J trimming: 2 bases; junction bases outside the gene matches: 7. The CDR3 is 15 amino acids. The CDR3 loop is CASSFRQGVAYEQYF. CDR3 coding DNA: TGTGCCAGCAGTTTTAGGCAGGGGGTGGCCTACGAGCAGTACTTC.

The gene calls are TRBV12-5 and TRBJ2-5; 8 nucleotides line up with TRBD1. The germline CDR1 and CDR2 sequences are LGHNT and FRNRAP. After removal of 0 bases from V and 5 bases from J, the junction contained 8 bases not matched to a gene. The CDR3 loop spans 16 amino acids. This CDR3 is CASGLVQQGVYETQYF. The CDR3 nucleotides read TGTGCTAGTGGTTTGGTACAACAGGGGGTGTATGAGACCCAGTACTTC.